The 32 T cell receptor beta chains in this list originate from one sample, sequenced in a study of monozygotic twins with inflammatory bowel disease. TCRdb processed the 5' RACE reads again and assigns one entry to each CDR3 protein, with no DNA. The sample table sets out about 99,000 distinct CDR3 sequences. Sample: blood. The source is a human donor with ulcerative colitis or Crohn's disease, or a healthy co-twin of an affected twin (not recorded which).

The chain uses TRBV29-1 and TRBJ2-1; TCRdb reports TRBD2, a call that lacks DNA to check it against. The CDR3 totals 15 residues. From germline, CDR1 is SQVTM and CDR2 ANQGSEA. The CDR3: CSASGRPSSYNEQFF.

This rearrangement joins TRBV9 to TRBJ1-1. The CDR3 spans 13 residues. Germline CDR1 reads SGDLS; CDR2 reads YYNGEE. CDR3 protein: CASSVVLNTEAFF. Full variable domain (remainder filled in from reference TRBV9 and TRBJ1-1): DSGVTQTPKHLITATGQRVTLRCSPRSGDLSVYWYQQSLDQGLQFLIQYYNGEERAKGNILERFSAQQFPDLHSELNLSSLELGDSALYFCASSVVLNTEAFFGQGTRLTVV.

The CDR3 protein is CASSLRASGGAQQFF. The chain joins TRBV5-6 to TRBJ2-1; the TRBD2 assignment by TCRdb is unverifiable without DNA. This CDR3 is 15 amino acids long. The germline CDR1 and CDR2 sequences are SGHDT and YYEEEE.

V is TRBV19 and J is TRBJ1-1; TCRdb reports TRBD1, a call that lacks DNA to check it against. The CDR3 has 13 residues. Germline lookup yields CDR1 LNHDA and CDR2 SQIVND (reference sequence). CDR3 sequence reads: CASSISGTGGAFF.

The chain recombines TRBV7-2 with TRBJ2-5; the TCRdb D gene call, TRBD2, has no DNA to confirm it. The CDR3 runs 16 residues. From germline, CDR1 is SGHTA and CDR2 FQGNSA. The CDR3 loop is CASSFIWAVVRETQYF.

The J gene is TRBJ2-5, the V gene TRBV11-2; without DNA, the TCRdb call of TRBD2 cannot be checked. Germline CDR1 SGHAT, CDR2 FQNNGV. The CDR3 spans 18 residues. The CDR3 here is CASSSGNKPRAAVETQYF.

V is TRBV5-1 and J is TRBJ2-2; the D gene TCRdb calls, TRBD1, cannot be checked with no DNA. The CDR3 spans 16 residues. CDR1 is SGHRS, CDR2 YFSETQ, per germline. The chain's CDR3 is CASSLPGQGRTGELFF.

The chain couples TRBV5-5 to TRBJ2-2; the D call of TRBD1 rests on TCRdb alone, since no DNA is present to check it. This CDR3 contains 15 residues. The germline V gene has CDR1 SGHKS and CDR2 YYEKEE (reference sequence). The CDR3 is CASDSYPPGPGELFF.

V is TRBV7-3 and J is TRBJ2-3. This CDR3 spans 13 amino acids. CDR1 SGHTA and CDR2 FQGTGA come from the germline V gene. CDR3 residues: CASSLYALDTQYF.

V and J are TRBV20-1 and TRBJ2-3; TCRdb indicates TRBD2, and absent DNA this call remains unverified. The CDR3 loop spans 15 amino acids. CDR1 and CDR2 from the germline V gene are DFQATT and SNEGSKA (reference sequence). CDR3 residues: CSASSGAAATDTQYF.

The CDR3 is CASSLASLVEQFF. The chain recombines TRBV7-2 with TRBJ2-1. CDR1 is SGHTA, CDR2 FQGNSA, per germline. The CDR3 runs to 13 residues.

V and J are TRBV29-1 and TRBJ2-1; TCRdb reports TRBD1, a call that lacks DNA to check it against. Germline values: CDR1 SQVTM, CDR2 ANQGSEA. CDR3 length: 14 residues. CDR3 sequence: CSVGQDPTYNEQFF.

The chain uses TRBV7-2 and TRBJ1-4; lacking DNA, the TRBD1 call made by TCRdb goes unchecked. The CDR3 loop spans 15 amino acids. Germline V gene lookup returns CDR1 SGHTA and CDR2 FQGNSA. The CDR3 here is CASSLTGVPREKLFF.

The chain has TRBV30 and TRBJ2-1; TCRdb indicates TRBD2, and absent DNA this call remains unverified. The length of the CDR3 is 13 residues. Germline CDR1 reads GTSNPN; CDR2 reads SVGIG (reference sequence). CDR3 loop: CAVAGGGNNEQFF.

J is TRBJ2-7 and V is TRBV7-2; TCRdb's D call, TRBD1, is unchecked because there is no DNA. The CDR3 length is 18 residues. Germline CDR1 is SGHTA and CDR2 is FQGNSA. CDR3 amino acids: CASSIGSGGSPSSYEQYF.

This rearrangement joins TRBV27 to TRBJ2-2. The CDR3 is 13 amino acids. The germline V gene has CDR1 MNHEY and CDR2 SMNVEV (reference sequence). The CDR3 is CASSFYRGGELFF.

The J gene is TRBJ2-1, the V gene TRBV6-2 or TRBV6-3. CDR1 and CDR2 (germline): MNHEY, SVGEGT. This CDR3 has 15 residues. The CDR3 protein is CASSDRTLSYNEQFF.

This sequence joins TRBV25-1 and TRBJ1-4; lacking DNA, the TRBD1 call made by TCRdb goes unchecked. There are 14 residues in the CDR3. Germline V gene lookup returns CDR1 MGHDK and CDR2 SYGVNS. The CDR3 here is CASNPQGINEKLFF. Variable domain in full (rest from reference TRBV25-1 and TRBJ1-4): EADIYQTPRYLVIGTGKKITLECSQTMGHDKMYWYQQDPGMELHLIHYSYGVNSTEKGDLSSESTVSRIRTEHFPLTLESARPSHTSQYLCASNPQGINEKLFFGSGTQLSVL.

The chain combines TRBV20-1 with TRBJ2-1; the D gene TCRdb calls, TRBD2, cannot be checked with no DNA. This CDR3 is built from 16 residues. CDR1 and CDR2 (germline): DFQATT, SNEGSKA (reference sequence). This chain's CDR3 is CSATPGLAGVKAEQFF.

The rearrangement uses TRBV5-1 and TRBJ2-7; TCRdb reports TRBD2, a call that lacks DNA to check it against. This CDR3 has 11 residues. CDR1 is SGHRS and CDR2 is YFSETQ in the germline V gene. The CDR3 is CASKGPAEQYF.

The chain joins TRBV4-3 to TRBJ2-1; TCRdb lists TRBD2, though no DNA is available to test this call. There are 16 residues in the CDR3. Per the germline V gene, CDR1 is LGHNA and CDR2 is YSLEER. CDR3 region: CASSQVGGRDMSEQFF.

This rearrangement joins TRBV5-5 to TRBJ2-5; absent DNA, TCRdb's TRBD1 call cannot be checked. The CDR3 totals 15 residues. From germline, CDR1 is SGHKS and CDR2 YYEKEE (reference sequence). CDR3 loop: CASSYQTGGEETQYF.

The rearrangement uses TRBV5-4 and TRBJ2-4. CDR3 length: 16 residues. Per the germline V gene, CDR1 is SGHNT and CDR2 is YYREEE (reference sequence). The chain's CDR3 is CASSRPGMGTKNIQYF.

This sequence joins TRBV5-1 and TRBJ2-2. The CDR3 contains 14 residues. Germline V gene data show CDR1 as SGHRS and CDR2 as YFSETQ. CDR3 region: CASSHDWNTGELFF.

This rearrangement joins TRBV7-9 to TRBJ2-5; as DNA is missing, the TRBD1 call by TCRdb cannot be tested. Germline V gene data show CDR1 as SEHNR and CDR2 as FQNEAQ (reference sequence). CDR3 length: 15 amino acids. The CDR3 spells CASSPRDRIKETQYF.

The gene calls are TRBV5-1 and TRBJ2-7; the TCRdb call, TRBD2, lacks DNA for checking. The CDR3 is 15 residues long. Germline CDR1 SGHRS, CDR2 YFSETQ. CDR3 in amino acids: CASSLEFGGGLEQYF. Filled out from reference TRBV5-1 and TRBJ2-7, the complete variable domain reads KAGVTQTPRYLIKTRGQQVTLSCSPISGHRSVSWYQQTPGQGLQFLFEYFSETQRNKGNFPGRFSGRQFSNSRSEMNVSTLELGDSALYLCASSLEFGGGLEQYFGPGTRLTVT.

The chain has TRBV7-2 and TRBJ2-7; TCRdb outputs TRBD1, but without DNA this stays unchecked. Germline V lookup: CDR1 SGHTA, CDR2 FQGNSA. The CDR3 runs to 13 residues. The CDR3 is CASSFTPLWEQYF. The whole variable domain, remainder taken from reference TRBV7-2 and TRBJ2-7, is GAGVSQSPSNKVTEKGKDVELRCDPISGHTALYWYRQSLGQGLEFLIYFQGNSAPDKSGLPSDRFSAERTGGSVSTLTIQRTQQEDSAVYLCASSFTPLWEQYFGPGTRLTVT.

The rearrangement joins TRBV20-1 to TRBJ2-3; the TCRdb call, TRBD2, lacks DNA for checking. CDR3 size: 12 residues. The germline V gene encodes CDR1 DFQATT and CDR2 SNEGSKA (reference sequence). The CDR3: CSFSGIPDTQYF.

V usage is TRBV29-1 and J usage is TRBJ1-1; with no DNA, the TCRdb D assignment of TRBD1 cannot be verified. The CDR3 sequence is 15 residues long. Germline-derived CDR1 and CDR2 are SQVTM and ANQGSEA. CDR3 sequence reads: CSVWSNGGRNTEAFF.

This chain's CDR3 is CASSRSLRITEKLFF. This chain connects TRBV6-1 to TRBJ1-4. CDR3 length: 15 residues. From germline, CDR1 is MNHNS and CDR2 SASEGT.

The V call is TRBV7-2, the J call TRBJ1-5. The CDR3 has 14 residues. Germline CDR1 reads SGHTA; CDR2 reads FQGNSA. The CDR3: CASSLARTNQPQHF.

The chain joins TRBV5-4 to TRBJ2-3; TCRdb gives TRBD1 as the D gene, but with no DNA this cannot be confirmed. Germline V gene sequence: CDR1 SGHNT, CDR2 YYREEE (reference sequence). The CDR3 spans 15 residues. This CDR3 reads CASSWRGYSTDTQYF.